This TCR beta chain came from a study of T cells after yellow fever vaccination. Study as a whole: Low-cell-number fractions underwent preparation using SMART-Seq v4 Ultra Low Input. Study-wide points: Sorted memory cells at day 0 lacked detectable levels of almost all vaccine-responding clonotypes.

This clonotype was found many times. Germline assignment: CDR1 SGHRS and CDR2 YFSETQ. V lost 4 bases and J lost 4; bases outside the gene matches: 7. This CDR3 region has 15 residues. TCRdb itself ran the 5' RACE reads through MiXCR, one entry per CDR3 protein. The sample lists more than 25,000 distinct CDR3 sequences, roughly 5.9% occurring once. The chain couples TRBV5-1 to TRBJ2-1; 8 nucleotides line up with TRBD1. The source was PBMCs, either bulk or a sorted T-cell subset (CD4+, CD8+, memory, or dextramer-sorted; not recorded which), collected on the day of the yellow fever booster vaccination. The TCR was taken from a man younger than 45 who received the YFV17D yellow fever vaccine. As DNA, the CDR3 is TGCGCCAGCAGCAAACCGGGACAGGTATACAATGAGCAGTTCTTC. Translation: CASSKPGQVYNEQFF.